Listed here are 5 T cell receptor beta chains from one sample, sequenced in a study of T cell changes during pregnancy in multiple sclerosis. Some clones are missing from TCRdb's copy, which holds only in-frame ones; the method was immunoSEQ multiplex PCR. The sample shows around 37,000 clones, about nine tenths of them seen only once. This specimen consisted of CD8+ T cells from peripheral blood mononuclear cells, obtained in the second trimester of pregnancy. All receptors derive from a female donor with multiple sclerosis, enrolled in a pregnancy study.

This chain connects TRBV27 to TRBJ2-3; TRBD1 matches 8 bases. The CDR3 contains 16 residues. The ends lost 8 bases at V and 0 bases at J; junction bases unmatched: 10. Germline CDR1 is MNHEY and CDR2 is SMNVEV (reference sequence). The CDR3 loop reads CASCWTGTLSTDTQYF. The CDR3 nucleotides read TGTGCCAGCTGCTGGACAGGGACTCTGAGCACAGATACGCAGTATTTT.

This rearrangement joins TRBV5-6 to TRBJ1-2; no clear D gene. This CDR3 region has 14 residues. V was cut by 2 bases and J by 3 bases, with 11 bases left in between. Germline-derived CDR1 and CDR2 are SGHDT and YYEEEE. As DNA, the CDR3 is TGTGCCAGCAGCTTTCAGGTTCTTCACTATGGCTACACCTTC. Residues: CASSFQVLHYGYTF.

CDR3 DNA sequence: TGTGCCAGCAGCCTCGGACAGGGGCGTTACAATGAGCAGTTCTTC. This sequence encodes CASSLGQGRYNEQFF. This chain joins TRBV14 and TRBJ2-1, with 9 nucleotides matching TRBD1. The CDR3 spans 15 residues. From germline, CDR1 is SGHDN and CDR2 FVKESK. V shed 4 bases, J shed 4 bases, and the junction held 5 bases outside the gene matches.

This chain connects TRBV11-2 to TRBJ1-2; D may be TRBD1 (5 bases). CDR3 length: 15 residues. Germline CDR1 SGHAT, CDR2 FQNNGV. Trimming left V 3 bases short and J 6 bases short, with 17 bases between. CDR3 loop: CASSFRHQGRNGYTF. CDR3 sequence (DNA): TGTGCCAGCAGCTTCCGACATCAGGGAAGGAATGGCTACACCTTC.

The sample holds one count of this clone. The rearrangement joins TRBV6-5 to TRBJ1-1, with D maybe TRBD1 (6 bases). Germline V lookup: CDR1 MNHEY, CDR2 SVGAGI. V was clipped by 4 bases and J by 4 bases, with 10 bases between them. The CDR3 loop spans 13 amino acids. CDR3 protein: CASSSGAGTEAFF. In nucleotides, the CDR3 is TGTGCCAGCAGTTCAGGGGCCGGCACTGAAGCTTTCTTT.